The sequence of this T cell receptor (beta chain) was determined in a study of PD-L1 blockade in urothelial cancer. Study context: Bladder-origin urothelial cancer in males described about 90% of the 29 patients. Previous chemotherapy exposure amounted to 0 to 3 regimens for patients. Blood was analyzed 3 weeks (second dose) and 6 weeks after treatment start.

Synthetic spike-ins, TCR analog templates, were added into each PCR. The data were produced by immunoSEQ multiplex PCR, yet TCRdb's version contains in-frame clones alone and is incomplete. Here the sample spans about 72,000 clones, 86% being singletons. There are a few counts of this clone. Documented time point: pretreatment peripheral blood. The material sequenced was PBMCs, taken around atezolizumab (anti-PD-L1) treatment. The sequence derives from a man aged 55 to 69 with urothelial cancer.

DNA for the CDR3: TGTGCCAGCAGCTTGGGACTAGCGGGGGCCTCCTACGAGCAGTACTTC. Its protein is CASSLGLAGASYEQYF. The chain employs TRBV5-4 and TRBJ2-7; TRBD2 matches at 12 bases. From germline, CDR1 is SGHNT and CDR2 YYREEE (reference sequence). V shed 0 bases, J shed 0 bases, and the junction held 1 base outside the gene matches. This CDR3 contains 16 residues.